This T cell receptor beta chain was captured by sequencing in a study of breast tumors, draining lymph nodes, adjacent tissues. General study findings and limits: Compared with lymph nodes, tumors were less diverse; compared with nontumor tissue, more.

Trimming took off 5 bases at V and 1 base at J, with 4 bases between the two ends. The CDR3 consists of 11 residues. Per germline, CDR1 DFQATT and CDR2 SNEGSKA (reference sequence). This clonotype ranks as medium-sized. No antigen is known for it. From the multiplex PCR reads, TCRdb called clonotypes with MiXCR, one entry per CDR3 protein. The sample holds about 22,000 distinct CDR3 sequences, 45% to 75% seen once. The V call is TRBV20-1, the J call TRBJ2-3; no clear D. Sequenced material: breast tumor tissue. This sequence originates from a female donor with breast cancer. Some clones in this sample may be carry-over from other donors' samples. The CDR3 reads CSARRTDTQYF. As DNA, the CDR3 is TGCAGTGCTCGACGCACAGATACGCAGTATTTT.